A selection of T cell receptor beta chains follows, all from one sample in a study of T cell responses to AZD1222 COVID-19 vaccine. Generated by immunoSEQ multiplex PCR, the TCRdb table keeps only in-frame clones and is missing some. The table shows about 120,000 clones, with approximately 90% occurring only once. The material sequenced was peripheral blood, taken on day 0 of AZD1222 vaccination. The receptor source for this set is an adult in good health. Both conserved end residues are part of each CDR3. D genes are given only for firm matches. Rows may omit the clone size; those that give it use once, few, many or a size class.

CDR3 protein | CDR3 DNA | V gene | clone size | D gene | J gene
CASSSPKGTGEKLFF | TGTGCCAGCAGCTCCCCAAAAGGGACAGGCGAAAAACTGTTTTTT | TRBV7-9 | - | TRBD1 | TRBJ1-4
CASSLRTVRYEQYF | TGTGCCAGCAGTTTACGGACAGTACGATACGAGCAGTACTTC | TRBV28 | few | - | TRBJ2-7
CSDQGAPGYTF | TGCAGCGATCAGGGGGCGCCGGGCTACACCTTC | TRBV29-1 | - | TRBD1 | TRBJ1-2
CASSLAPGQPQHF | TGCGCCAGCAGCTTGGCCCCCGGACAGCCCCAGCATTTT | TRBV5-1 | - | - | TRBJ1-5
CATSDLGQEVGGELFF | TGTGCCACCAGTGATTTGGGGCAGGAGGTCGGCGGGGAGCTGTTTTTT | TRBV24-1 | - | - | TRBJ2-2
CASSVTREQYEQYF | TGTGCCAGCAGCGTGACTAGGGAGCAGTACGAGCAGTACTTC | TRBV9 | - | - | TRBJ2-7
CASRTALSSYEQYF | TGTGCCAGCAGGACCGCGCTATCCTCCTACGAGCAGTACTTC | TRBV27 | - | - | TRBJ2-7
CASSAQDRGRATDTQYF | TGTGCCAGCAGCGCTCAGGACAGGGGGCGTGCCACAGATACGCAGTATTTT | TRBV9 | - | TRBD1 | TRBJ2-3
CASSSTGVQETQYF | TGTGCCAGCAGTTCCACAGGGGTTCAAGAGACCCAGTACTTC | TRBV28 | - | TRBD1 | TRBJ2-5
CASSSVRAGPRRNTIYF | TGTGCCAGCAGTTCCGTTAGAGCGGGACCGCGAAGAAACACCATATATTTT | TRBV28 | - | - | TRBJ1-3
CASRPGQGPREQYF | TGTGCCAGTAGACCGGGACAGGGGCCCCGCGAGCAGTACTTC | TRBV19 | - | TRBD1 | TRBJ2-7
CASISSGGINYGYTF | TGTGCCAGCATTTCGTCGGGGGGAATTAACTATGGCTACACCTTC | TRBV28 | - | - | TRBJ1-2
CASSSPDRATETQYF | TGTGCCAGTAGTTCCCCGGACAGGGCGACGGAGACCCAGTACTTC | TRBV19 | - | TRBD1 | TRBJ2-5
CAWSVLPANYGYTF | TGTGCCTGGAGTGTATTGCCAGCTAACTATGGCTACACCTTC | TRBV30 | - | - | TRBJ1-2
CAWTGTSGEKLFF | TGTGCCTGGACCGGGACATCGGGTGAAAAACTGTTTTTT | TRBV30 | few | - | TRBJ1-4
CDTGGGTGELFF | TGCGACACGGGCGGAGGCACCGGGGAGCTGTTTTTT | TRBV6-5 | - | - | TRBJ2-2
CASSAQGVRNSPLHF | TGTGCCAGCAGCGCGCAGGGGGTTCGGAATTCACCCCTCCACTTT | TRBV7-9 | - | TRBD1 | TRBJ1-6
CASSATGGGETQYF | TGTGCCAGCAGCGCGACAGGGGGCGGAGAGACCCAGTACTTC | TRBV9 | - | TRBD1 | TRBJ2-5
CASSQDPRLPAEAFF | TGCGCCAGCAGCCAAGATCCTCGGTTACCGGCTGAAGCTTTCTTT | TRBV4-3 | - | - | TRBJ1-1
CASSQDRPINEKLFF | TGCGCCAGCAGCCAAGATCGACCGATTAATGAAAAACTGTTTTTT | TRBV4-1 | - | - | TRBJ1-4
CASRAGGGYGYTF | TGTGCCAGTAGGGCAGGGGGCGGCTATGGCTACACCTTC | TRBV19 | - | TRBD1 | TRBJ1-2
CASSISSGELFF | TGTGCCAGTAGTATCTCATCCGGGGAGCTGTTTTTT | TRBV19 | - | - | TRBJ2-2
CASSDGSGRAGRSREPAEQYF | TGTGCCAGCAGTGACGGATCTGGGAGAGCGGGGAGGAGCCGAGAGCCCGCCGAGCAGTACTTC | TRBV6-4 | - | TRBD2 | TRBJ2-7
CASSLAGTGTGEQYF | TGCGCCAGCAGCTTGGCTGGGACGGGAACAGGGGAGCAGTACTTC | TRBV5-1 | once | - | TRBJ2-7
CASSAGTVYYGYTF | TGTGCCAGCAGTGCCGGGACAGTCTACTATGGCTACACCTTC | TRBV7-9 | - | TRBD1 | TRBJ1-2
CASSQGTSVNNEQFF | TGTGCCAGCAGCCAAGGGACTAGCGTAAACAATGAGCAGTTCTTC | TRBV4-2 | - | TRBD2 | TRBJ2-1
CASRRGGPGRVVGELFF | TGTGCCAGCAGGAGGGGCGGTCCAGGGAGGGTTGTCGGGGAGCTGTTTTTT | TRBV28 | - | TRBD2 | TRBJ2-2
CASTPLKGQGHQETQYF | TGTGCCAGCACCCCCCTCAAGGGGCAGGGCCATCAAGAGACCCAGTACTTC | TRBV7-9 | once | - | TRBJ2-5
CASSEGQGVTYEQYF | TGTGCCAGCAGTGAAGGACAGGGTGTAACCTACGAGCAGTACTTC | TRBV6-1 | - | TRBD1 | TRBJ2-7
CASSIGRSTYEQYF | TGTGCCAGTAGTATTGGTCGCAGTACCTACGAGCAGTACTTC | TRBV19 | - | - | TRBJ2-7
CASSLGDSLYYEQYF | TGTGCCAGCAGCTTGGGGGACAGCTTATACTACGAGCAGTACTTC | TRBV5-5 | - | TRBD1 | TRBJ2-7
CASSPRDPETQYF | TGTGCCAGCTCACCTCGGGACCCGGAAACGCAGTATTTT | TRBV18 | - | - | TRBJ2-3